These 15 T cell receptor beta chains originate from one sample sequenced in a study of blood T cell repertoires in COVID-19. Sequencing was performed with immunoSEQ multiplex PCR; in TCRdb, only in-frame clones are kept and a portion is missing. The sample shows just over 35,000 clones, over 75% of them seen only once. Sequencing was performed on peripheral blood. These receptors were collected from a human donor in a cohort sampled during active COVID-19.

The chain is built from TRBV2 and TRBJ1-3, with TRBD1 matching over 9 bases. In germline, CDR1 is SNHLY, CDR2 FYNNEI. The V gene end was trimmed by 6 bases and the J gene end by 8 bases; junction bases not matched to a gene: 8. This CDR3 is 14 amino acids long. CDR3 DNA sequence: TGTGCCAGCAGGAAGACAGGGGGAGGGTACACCATATATTTT. Translating it yields CASRKTGGGYTIYF. Supplemented by reference TRBV2 and TRBJ1-3, the full variable domain reads EPEVTQTPSHQVTQMGQEVILRCVPISNHLYFYWYRQILGQKVEFLVSFYNNEISEKSEIFDDQFSVERPDGSNFTLKIRSTKLEDSAMYFCASRKTGGGYTIYFGEGSWLTVV.

The chain is built from TRBV6-5 and TRBJ1-1; D not resolved. The CDR3 totals 14 residues. Trimming removed 0 bases at V and 2 bases at J, with 7 bases between. The germline gives CDR1 MNHEY, CDR2 SVGAGI. The chain's CDR3 is CASSYSGSNTEAFF. In DNA form, the CDR3 reads TGTGCCAGCAGTTACTCCGGGTCTAACACTGAAGCTTTCTTT.

This rearrangement joins TRBV5-6 to TRBJ2-5; perhaps TRBD1 as D (6 bases). V lost 1 base to trimming and J lost 5 bases, with 12 bases between them. The germline CDR1 and CDR2 sequences are SGHDT and YYEEEE. This CDR3 is 14 amino acids long. CDR3 in amino acids: CASSLIVGGETQYF. In nucleotides, the CDR3 is TGTGCCAGCAGCTTGATCGTAGGGGGTGAGACCCAGTACTTC.

The chain is built from TRBV5-1 and TRBJ2-1; D remains unclear. Germline V gene data show CDR1 as SGHRS and CDR2 as YFSETQ. Trimming took off 0 bases at V and 4 bases at J, with 8 bases between the two ends. The CDR3 is 14 residues long. Here the CDR3 DNA reads TGCGCCAGCAGCTTGGCCATAGAGTACAATGAGCAGTTCTTC. Residues: CASSLAIEYNEQFF. Together with reference TRBV5-1 and TRBJ2-1, the CDR3 gives the full variable domain: KAGVTQTPRYLIKTRGQQVTLSCSPISGHRSVSWYQQTPGQGLQFLFEYFSETQRNKGNFPGRFSGRQFSNSRSEMNVSTLELGDSALYLCASSLAIEYNEQFFGPGTRLTVL.

The genes are TRBV6-5 and TRBJ1-2, with D possibly TRBD1 on 5 matching bases. This CDR3 has 13 amino acids. Trimming stripped 5 bases from V and 4 bases from J, with 11 bases between. CDR1 is MNHEY, CDR2 SVGAGI, per germline. The CDR3 reads CASSISGLYGYTF. In DNA, the CDR3 is TGTGCCAGCAGTATTTCGGGACTCTATGGCTACACCTTC.

This chain joins TRBV18 and TRBJ1-2, with 8 bases identical to TRBD1. The CDR3 totals 18 residues. Germline loops: CDR1 KGHSH, CDR2 LQKENI. Germline trimming cut 1 base from V and 2 bases from J; bases unmatched to any gene: 12. For the CDR3, the DNA is TGTGCCAGCTCACCACTCGGATTAGGGGCAGGGGGCAACTATGGCTACACCTTC. Translation gives CASSPLGLGAGGNYGYTF.

The chain uses TRBV6-5 and TRBJ1-1, with D possibly matching TRBD1 (6 bases). Germline lookup yields CDR1 MNHEY and CDR2 SVGAGI. The V gene lost 0 bases and the J gene lost 1 base, with 9 bases spanning the gap. CDR3 length: 15 residues. The CDR3, as DNA: TGTGCCAGCAGTTACTCGCCAGGGGAGAACACTGAAGCTTTCTTT. This sequence encodes CASSYSPGENTEAFF.

J is TRBJ1-4 and V is TRBV4-2; possibly TRBD1 for D (6 bases). The germline V and J ends were trimmed by 4 bases and 10 bases, with 19 bases remaining between them. The CDR3 totals 15 residues. Germline V gives CDR1 LGHNA, CDR2 YNFKEQ. DNA of the CDR3: TGTGCCAGCAGCCTTCATCACAGGGATTTCGGAAAACTGTTTTTT. It encodes CASSLHHRDFGKLFF.

This clone was seen more than once but under ten times. The chain combines TRBV10-3 with TRBJ1-5, with D maybe TRBD1 (5 bases). With 2 bases removed from V and 7 bases from J, the gap between germline ends came to 12 bases. Germline V CDR1 and CDR2: ENHRY, SYGVKD. The CDR3 runs 14 residues. Here the CDR3 DNA reads TGTGCCATCAGTGAGGGCGCAGGGATCCAGCCCCAGCATTTT. Translation gives CAISEGAGIQPQHF.

V is TRBV21-1 and J is TRBJ1-1; TRBD1, the table's D call, lacks a check against the DNA. TRBV21-1 is described as a pseudogene. This CDR3 spans 15 amino acids. The CDR3 nucleotides read TGTGCCAGCAGCAAAGTACGACACCTGAACACTGAAGCTTTCTTT. Its translation: CASSKVRHLNTEAFF.

This chain connects TRBV24-1 to TRBJ2-7; 8 bases match TRBD1. Per germline, CDR1 KGHDR and CDR2 SFDVKD. The V segment lost 4 bases and the J segment 4 bases; nucleotides outside the gene matches: 11. The CDR3 is 16 amino acids. CDR3 coding DNA: TGTGCCACCAGTGACCCCTGGACAGGGCGTGGATACGAGCAGTACTTC. Translating gives CATSDPWTGRGYEQYF.

The V call is TRBV5-6, the J call TRBJ2-1; 10 bases align to TRBD1. This CDR3 is 14 amino acids long. CDR1 and CDR2 (germline): SGHDT, YYEEEE. J lost 9 bases, V lost 2 bases, and 5 bases had no gene match. The CDR3 nucleotides read TGTGCCAGCAGCTTCGGGACAGGGGCCCCTGAGCAGTTCTTC. Protein product: CASSFGTGAPEQFF.

The chain uses TRBV12-3 or TRBV12-4 and TRBJ2-2; D ambiguous. Trimming took 6 bases from V and 5 from J, leaving 4 bases between them. The CDR3 is 11 amino acids. The CDR3 is CASSTTGELFF. Here the CDR3 DNA reads TGTGCCAGCAGCACAACCGGGGAGCTGTTTTTT.

This clone has a single count. The rearrangement links TRBV6-6 to TRBJ1-6; perhaps TRBD1 as D (5 bases). The CDR3 consists of 15 residues. V was trimmed by 6 bases and J by 7 bases, leaving 16 bases between them. Germline-derived CDR1 and CDR2 are MNHNY and SVGAGI (reference sequence). CDR3 nucleotides: TGTGCCAGCAGACATCCGGGGGAGGCAAATTCACCCCTCCACTTT. Translating gives CASRHPGEANSPLHF.

The rearrangement uses TRBV11-3 and TRBJ1-2, with TRBD1 matching 12 bases. This CDR3 is 18 amino acids long. The J segment lost 5 bases and the V segment lost 0 bases, leaving 10 bases of the junction unmatched. Per germline, CDR1 SGHNT and CDR2 YENEEA. CDR3 residues: CASSLEPGQGAWEYGYTF. Here the CDR3 DNA reads TGTGCCAGCAGCTTAGAGCCGGGACAGGGGGCGTGGGAGTATGGCTACACCTTC.